This TCR beta chain came from a study of metastatic and nonmetastatic thyroid tumors. On the study more broadly: Patients with malignant and benign thyroid disease provided blood and tumor or nodule tissue, whose repertoires were compared. Study outcomes and limitations: Malignant thyroid tumors reportedly had TCR beta diversity that was significantly higher than in benign nodules, in blood and tumor.

Prior to thyroid surgery, none of the patients had received any treatment. TCRdb re-called the PCR reads through MiXCR. The table lists around 35,000 clones, about a sixth of them singletons, with 3.4% in the top ten. Germline V lookup: CDR1 DFQATT, CDR2 SNEGSKA (reference sequence). The CDR3 totals 16 residues. V shed 1 base and J shed 9 bases, with 19 bases lying between them. This clone is labeled medium-sized. Its antigen is currently unknown. The chain is built from TRBV20-1 and TRBJ1-6; D is unresolved. The sequence was obtained from a female donor with papillary thyroid cancer or a benign thyroid nodule (not recorded which). Some clones in this sample may be carry-over from other donors' samples. Sequenced input: blood. The CDR3 coding sequence is TGCAGTGCTAGAGGGGTAGACACCCACGGAAGTTCACCCCTCCACTTT. This sequence encodes CSARGVDTHGSSPLHF.